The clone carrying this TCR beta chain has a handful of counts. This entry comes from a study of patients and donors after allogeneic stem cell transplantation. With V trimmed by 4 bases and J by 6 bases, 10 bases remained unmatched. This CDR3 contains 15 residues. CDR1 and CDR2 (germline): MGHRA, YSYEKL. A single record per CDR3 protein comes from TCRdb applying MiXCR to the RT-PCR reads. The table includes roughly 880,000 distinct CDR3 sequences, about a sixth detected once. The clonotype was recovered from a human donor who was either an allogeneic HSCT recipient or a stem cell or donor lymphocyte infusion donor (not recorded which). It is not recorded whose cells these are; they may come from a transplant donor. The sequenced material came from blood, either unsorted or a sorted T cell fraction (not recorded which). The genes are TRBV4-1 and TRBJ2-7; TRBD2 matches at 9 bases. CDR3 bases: TGCGCCAGCAGCCTAAGTAGCGGGGGACCAATCGAGCAGTACTTC. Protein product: CASSLSSGGPIEQYF.